A selection of T cell receptor beta chains follows, all from one sample in a study of T-cell reconstitution after alpha-beta-depleted transplantation in children. TCRdb re-called the PCR reads with MiXCR, one entry per CDR3 protein. The sample yields about 610,000 distinct CDR3 sequences, 10% to 13% seen once. The specimen was PBMCs from the stem cell graft donor, collected from the stem cell graft. The receptors here all came from a human donor who donated a stem cell graft to a child with acute myeloid leukemia. Each CDR3 is given with its conserved first and last residue. D genes are given only for firm matches. Clone size is not always given. Where it is, it says once, few, many or a class for expanded clones.

clone_size	v_call	d_call	cdr3_length	j_call	cdr3_aa	cdr3_nt
-	TRBV6-5	-	12	TRBJ2-3	CASKASTDTQYF	TGTGCCAGCAAGGCTAGCACAGATACGCAGTATTTT
few	TRBV7-2	-	13	TRBJ2-7	CASTNTILRGQYF	TGTGCCAGCACTAATACTATACTACGTGGGCAGTACTTC
few	TRBV12-3/TRBV12-4	-	8	TRBJ2-7	CASSSRYF	TGTGCCAGCAGTTCACGGTACTTC
-	TRBV29-1	-	11	TRBJ2-7	CSVEAGQNQYF	TGCAGCGTTGAAGCCGGACAGAATCAGTACTTC
few	TRBV5-1	-	14	TRBJ2-7	CASSLGQGVSEQYF	TGCGCCAGCAGCTTGGGGCAGGGCGTTTCCGAGCAGTACTTC
few	TRBV7-2	-	14	TRBJ2-5	CASSLGVLKETQYF	TGTGCCAGCAGCTTAGGGGTATTGAAGGAGACCCAGTACTTC
few	TRBV7-9	-	14	TRBJ2-5	CASSLLDSSETQYF	TGTGCCAGCAGCTTACTAGACAGTTCAGAGACCCAGTACTTC
few	TRBV30	-	15	TRBJ1-1	CAWSALTAVNTEAFF	TGTGCCTGGAGTGCCTTGACAGCCGTGAACACTGAAGCTTTCTTT
-	TRBV5-1	-	14	TRBJ2-3	CASSLSGVADTQYF	TGCGCCAGCAGCTTATCGGGAGTCGCAGATACGCAGTATTTT
many	TRBV27	-	14	TRBJ2-2	CASSLGRYTGELFF	TGTGCCAGCAGTTTGGGTCGGTACACCGGGGAGCTGTTTTTT
many	TRBV28	-	14	TRBJ1-5	CASKKGEVDQPQHF	TGTGCCAGCAAGAAGGGGGAGGTTGATCAGCCCCAGCATTTT
-	TRBV6-1	-	14	TRBJ2-7	CASRGTGAAYEQYF	TGTGCCAGCAGGGGCACGGGGGCGGCGTACGAGCAGTACTTC